This entry concerns a single TCR beta chain. The target of this receptor is not known. The sample holds no much larger clone one base away, and base qualities are not on file. These data come from a study of blood T cells in healthy people across ages (dated by TCRdb to about 2015). Concerning the study at large: Template switching captured roughly one uniquely barcoded TCR beta cDNA molecule per two T cells in model experiments. Using deep sequencing normalized with unique cDNA molecular identifiers, the study measured how TCR beta repertoire diversity changes with age. The donors were split into four age groups: young (average 16 years), middle-aged (39), aged (about 62) and long-lived (roughly 86). To avoid experimental bias, donors of different ages were randomly spread across the sequencing lanes. For two donors (one aged 18 to 30 and one aged 80 or older), the study analyzed two additional independent replicas of 1 million unique cDNA reads from the same blood draw.

Library preparation employed 5' RACE. TCRdb shows the sequencer as Illumina HiSeq 2500. A second PCR of about 6 to 11 cycles was performed with a sample-barcoded 5' primer and a J-beta primer mix. A template-switch 5' adaptor carrying 12 random nucleotides introduced a unique molecular identifier onto each TCR beta cDNA molecule. At least 3 million CDR3-containing paired-end reads were obtained from each sample. First-strand cDNA was synthesized from all RNA with the Mint cDNA synthesis kit, primed by a TRBC-specific oligonucleotide. After uracil-DNA glycosylase treatment, a first 18-cycle PCR used universal primers M1SS and BC2_uni_R on all cDNA. For the original study's pipeline: For normalization, 1 million high-quality reads, each with a distinct molecular identifier, were randomly selected from each sample. Instead of being binned into consensus sequences, reads that shared molecular identifiers were thrown out. MiTCR, run with a Q25 quality threshold and the strictest error-elimination algorithm, handled CDR3 identification, clonotype clustering and error correction. A nonparametric unseen species model using Euler transformation provided a lower-bound estimate of total TCR beta diversity. The raw public reads went through TCRdb reprocessing: fastp at Q25, MiXCR clone calling, in-frame beta chains kept. Every entry covers one CDR3 protein and lists the most common genes and DNA from its rows. Clone size and V and J calls follow TCRdb, not the original study. The sample contains some 1.5 million distinct CDR3 sequences, roughly 27% of them found a single time. Jointly, the top ten make up 7.7% of the sample.

For CDR1 and CDR2, the germline V gene lists SQVTM and ANQGSEA. V and J are truncated by 4 bases and 8 bases respectively, leaving an intervening sequence of 11 bases. Inclusive of the bounding cysteine and phenylalanine, the CDR3 is 11 residues long. Just CDR3 DNA is preserved here, 33 bases in frame from base 1. Systemically healthy Caucasian individuals from Russia, 35 to 40 in total and aged roughly 6 to 100 years, were included as donors. Each donor gave 8 to 10 milliliters of peripheral blood, collected into EDTA-treated Vacutainer tubes. PBMCs were isolated by Ficoll-Paque density-gradient centrifugation, with at least 6 million obtained per sample. Total RNA, at least 6 micrograms per sample, was extracted from PBMCs with Trizol reagent. Naive CD45RAhigh/CD27high T cell percentages were measured by flow cytometry on a PBMC aliquot from every donor. Points the paper makes about the study in general: Observed TCR beta diversity per million T cells fell roughly linearly with age, and a significant reduction was already apparent by age approximately 41. Compared with the aged group, the long-lived group had more naive CD4+ T cells, fewer expanded clones and increased TCR diversity, suggesting age selection. Estimates of total diversity based on one million sequenced T cells were considered lower bounds and underestimates. Since profiling was done on bulk unsorted PBMCs, naive and antigen-experienced compartments could not be conclusively compared. Because donor CMV infection status was unknown, age-related changes in expanded clonotypes were potentially confounded. The percentage of naive T cells measured by flow cytometry correlated strongly with observed TCR beta diversity.

The clonotype was recovered from a woman in her twenties or thirties in good health. Sequencing was performed on blood. This chain is built from TRBV29-1 and TRBJ1-2; no D gene can be assigned with confidence. The CDR3 protein is CSVVWGKGYTF. The DNA sequence is TGCAGCGTTGTCTGGGGTAAGGGCTACACCTTC.